This T cell receptor (beta chain) was obtained from a study of blood T cells in healthy people across ages. This CDR3 spans 15 amino acids. Per the germline V gene, CDR1 is DFQATT and CDR2 is SNEGSKA (reference sequence). V lost 3 bases, J lost 0 bases, and 1 base stayed unmatched. Through a sample-barcoded 5' primer and a J-beta primer mix, a second PCR was run for about 6 to 11 cycles. TCRdb re-analysed the 5' RACE reads in MiXCR, keeping a single row per CDR3 protein. In the table there are 980,000 or so distinct CDR3 sequences, roughly 48% of which are singletons. Sequenced: blood. The chain links TRBV20-1 to TRBJ2-1, with 11 bases that match TRBD2. This TCR was sampled from a man aged 25-45 years in good health. This CDR3 reads CSARGLAVSYNEQFF. DNA of the CDR3: TGCAGTGCTAGGGGACTAGCGGTCTCCTACAATGAGCAGTTCTTC.